Here is one T cell receptor beta chain with its context. The antigen remains undetermined. The sample is drawn from a study of CD8 T cells in ankylosing spondylitis. Overall study results and limits: Characteristic, it appeared, of ankylosing spondylitis blood was a TCR beta motif of eight highly homologous variants. CD8+ cells made up the disease-linked clones, which were relatively rare in peripheral blood.

Generation of TCR beta libraries employed quantitative 5'-RACE incorporating molecular barcodes. TCRdb called the 5' RACE reads again in MiXCR, with one record for every CDR3 protein. There are around 340,000 distinct CDR3 sequences in the sample; roughly 15% occur only once, and around 0.99% lies in the top ten. Germline values: CDR1 DFQATT, CDR2 SNEGSKA (reference sequence). The CDR3 consists of 15 residues. V lost 0 bases and J 4 bases, leaving 13 bases between the germline ends. V gene TRBV20-1 combines with J gene TRBJ2-1; weak D call: TRBD1 (7 bases). The sequenced sample consisted of blood, either unsorted or a sorted T cell fraction (not recorded which). This TCR derives from a male donor with ankylosing spondylitis or in good health (not recorded which). The DNA of the CDR3 is TGCAGTGCTAGAGATATCAGGGGGGCTTACAATGAGCAGTTCTTC. This codes for CSARDIRGAYNEQFF.